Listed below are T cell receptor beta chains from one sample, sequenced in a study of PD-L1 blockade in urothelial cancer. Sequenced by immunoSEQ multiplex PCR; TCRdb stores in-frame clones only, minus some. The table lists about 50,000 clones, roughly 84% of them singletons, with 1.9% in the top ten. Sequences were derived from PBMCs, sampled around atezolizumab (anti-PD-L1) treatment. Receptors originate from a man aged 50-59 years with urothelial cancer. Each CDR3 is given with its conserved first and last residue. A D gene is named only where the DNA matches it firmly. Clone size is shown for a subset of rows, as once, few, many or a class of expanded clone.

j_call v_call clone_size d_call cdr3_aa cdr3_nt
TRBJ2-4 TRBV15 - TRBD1 CATSKTGALAKNIQYF TGTGCCACCAGCAAAACAGGGGCGCTAGCCAAAAACATTCAGTACTTC
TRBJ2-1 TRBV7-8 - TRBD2 CASSLGTPRLALDNEQFF TGTGCCAGCAGCTTAGGTACTCCGAGACTAGCGCTCGACAATGAGCAGTTCTTC
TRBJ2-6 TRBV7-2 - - CASSLAGGASGANVLTF TGTGCCAGCAGCTTAGCGGGGGGGGCCTCTGGGGCCAACGTCCTGACTTTC
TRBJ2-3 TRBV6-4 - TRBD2 CASSEWEGSSTDTQYF TGTGCCAGCAGTGAATGGGAGGGTAGTAGCACAGATACGCAGTATTTT
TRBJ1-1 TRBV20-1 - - CSARVAPEAFF TGCAGTGCTAGAGTGGCTCCTGAAGCTTTCTTT
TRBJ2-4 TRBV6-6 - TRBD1 CASSYSGTGSGNIQYF TGTGCCAGCAGTTACTCGGGGACAGGGTCAGGGAACATTCAGTACTTC
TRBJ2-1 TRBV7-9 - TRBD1 CASSYNRDRVNEQFF TGTGCCAGCAGCTACAACCGGGACAGGGTTAATGAGCAGTTCTTC
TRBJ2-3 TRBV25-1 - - CASSKERVGTQYF TGTGCCAGCAGCAAGGAGAGGGTGGGTACGCAGTATTTT
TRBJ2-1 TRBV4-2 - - CASSQVGLDYNEQFF TGTGCCAGCAGCCAAGTTGGCCTCGACTACAATGAGCAGTTCTTC
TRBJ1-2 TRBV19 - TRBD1 CASSPDRGYGYTF TGTGCCAGTAGCCCCGACAGGGGCTATGGCTACACCTTC
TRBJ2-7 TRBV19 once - CASSILAGSSYEQYF TGTGCCAGTAGTATTCTCGCGGGGTCCTCCTACGAGCAGTACTTC
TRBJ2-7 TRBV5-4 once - CASSSKQDSYEQYF TGTGCCAGCAGCTCCAAGCAGGACTCCTACGAGCAGTACTTC
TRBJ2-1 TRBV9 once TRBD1 CASSTTRDRGSGEQFF TGTGCCAGCAGCACTACTAGAGACAGGGGGTCGGGTGAGCAGTTCTTC
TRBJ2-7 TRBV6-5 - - CASSQGFSSYEQYF TGTGCCAGCAGCCAGGGGTTCAGCTCCTACGAGCAGTACTTC
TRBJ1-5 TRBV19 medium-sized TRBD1 CASMDRGYSNQPQHF TGTGCCAGTATGGACAGGGGGTATAGCAATCAGCCCCAGCATTTT
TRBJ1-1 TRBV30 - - CAWSVSFRGNTEAFF TGTGCCTGGAGTGTATCTTTTAGGGGGAACACTGAAGCTTTCTTT
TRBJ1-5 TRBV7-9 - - CASSLGGGSNQPQHF TGTGCCAGCAGCTTAGGCGGGGGTAGCAATCAGCCCCAGCATTTT
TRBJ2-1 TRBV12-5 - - CASGPTGRPYNEQFF TGTGCTAGTGGTCCTACCGGGAGACCCTACAATGAGCAGTTCTTC
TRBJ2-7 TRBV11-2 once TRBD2 CASSLGRGDPKMEQYF TGTGCCAGCAGCTTGGGACGGGGGGACCCGAAAATGGAGCAGTACTTC
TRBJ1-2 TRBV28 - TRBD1 CASSFLQGPANYGYTF TGTGCCAGCAGTTTCTTACAGGGGCCTGCTAACTATGGCTACACCTTC
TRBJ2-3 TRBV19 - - CASKLPRTDTQYF TGTGCCAGTAAGCTCCCACGCACAGATACGCAGTATTTT
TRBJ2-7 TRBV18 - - CASSPARSSYEQYF TGTGCCAGCTCACCGGCGAGGAGCTCCTACGAGCAGTACTTC
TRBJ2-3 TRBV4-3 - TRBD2 CASSQDVRTSLYF TGCGCCAGCAGCCAAGATGTCAGGACTAGCCTGTATTTT
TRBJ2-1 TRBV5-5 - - CASSLIDEQFF TGTGCCAGCAGCTTGATCGATGAGCAGTTCTTC
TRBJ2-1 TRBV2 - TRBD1 CASDDRVSYNEQFF TGTGCCAGCGACGACAGGGTATCCTACAATGAGCAGTTCTTC
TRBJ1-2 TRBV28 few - CASSLWSYGYTF TGTGCCAGCAGTTTATGGTCGTATGGCTACACCTTC
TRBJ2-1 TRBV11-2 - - CASSIRASPEGNEQFF TGTGCCAGCAGCATCAGAGCCTCCCCGGAGGGCAATGAGCAGTTCTTC
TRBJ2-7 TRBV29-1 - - CSVELQANSYEQYF TGCAGCGTTGAGTTACAGGCGAACTCCTACGAGCAGTACTTC
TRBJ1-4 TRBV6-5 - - CASSYGRESNEKLFF TGTGCCAGCAGTTACGGTCGAGAATCGAATGAAAAACTGTTTTTT
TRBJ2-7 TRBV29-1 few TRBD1 CSVSDRGEQYF TGCAGCGTTTCGGACAGGGGCGAGCAGTACTTC
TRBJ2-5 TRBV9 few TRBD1 CASSGGRGRQETQYF TGTGCCAGCAGCGGGGGCAGGGGGCGCCAAGAGACCCAGTACTTC
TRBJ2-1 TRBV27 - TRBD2 CASRTIAGYNEQFF TGTGCCAGCAGGACAATAGCGGGTTACAATGAGCAGTTCTTC
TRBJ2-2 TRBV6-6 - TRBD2 CATIVSGGPNTGELFF TGTGCCACCATTGTCAGCGGGGGCCCGAACACCGGGGAGCTGTTTTTT
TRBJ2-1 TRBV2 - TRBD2 CASSAGGLNEQFF TGTGCCAGCAGTGCGGGGGGGCTAAATGAGCAGTTCTTC
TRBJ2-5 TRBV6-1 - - CASSDLGNQETQYF TGTGCCAGCAGTGACTTGGGCAACCAAGAGACCCAGTACTTC
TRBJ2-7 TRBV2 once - CASRDSPYEQYF TGTGCCAGCAGGGACAGTCCCTACGAGCAGTACTTC